This paragraph reports one TCR beta chain. Recruits, aged roughly 18 to 95 years, lived in roughly 22 US areas. In the 2 weeks before study entry, exposed participants met a COVID-19 case, which was PCR-confirmed or clinician-diagnosed. Authors' methods: Reference gene primer amplification gave estimated nucleated cell counts. Clones were read by immunoSEQ multiplex PCR, and TCRdb kept only the in-frame ones, dropping some. The V and J calls and clone size come from that table; D and trimming were worked out from the DNA. The data contain roughly 200,000 clones, about four fifths of them singletons. The source of the sample is a study of blood T cell repertoires in COVID-19. Study summary: Nucleic acid was either cDNA or gDNA, and it came from T cells, B-cell-depleted T cells, or PBMCs.

Trimming removed 8 bases from V and 2 bases from J; junction bases left unmatched: 7. The germline V gene encodes CDR1 SGHTA and CDR2 FQGTGA. The CDR3 totals 14 residues. This receptor was obtained from a woman between 45 and 65 years old who had been exposed to COVID-19. Sequencing used PBMCs or T cells enriched from blood (not recorded which). J is TRBJ2-3 and V is TRBV7-3; 7 positions agree with TRBD2. CDR3 protein: CASGSSGFTDTQYF. The CDR3 region has the DNA TGTGCCAGCGGCTCTAGCGGATTCACAGATACGCAGTATTTT.